This T cell receptor (beta chain) was retrieved from a study of T cell changes during pregnancy in multiple sclerosis. Profiled with immunoSEQ multiplex PCR; TCRdb holds only in-frame clones, not every one. The sample yields approximately 130,000 clones, about 96% seen once. The CDR3 is made up of 18 amino acids. Germline V gives CDR1 SGHDT, CDR2 YYEEEE. Losses at the gene ends were 3 bases for V and 4 bases for J; bases not matched to a gene: 9. Sequencing used peripheral blood, obtained after pregnancy. The chain is built from TRBV5-6 and TRBJ2-5; 16 bases line up with TRBD2. This receptor was taken from a female donor with multiple sclerosis, enrolled in a pregnancy study. CDR3 region: CASSSWGLAGGRGETQYF. The DNA for the CDR3 is TGTGCCAGCAGCTCGTGGGGACTAGCGGGAGGGCGAGGAGAGACCCAGTACTTC.